The entry below gives a single TCR beta chain sequence along with its context. Primed by a sample-barcoded 5' primer and a J-beta primer mix, a second PCR proceeded for about 6 to 11 cycles. In TCRdb, the 5' RACE reads were re-called with MiXCR into one record per CDR3 protein. The sample carries 650,000 to 800,000 distinct CDR3 sequences, around two fifths recorded once. CDR1 MGHDK and CDR2 SYGVNS come from the germline V gene. V lost 6 bases and J lost 7, with 12 bases in between. The CDR3 covers 12 residues. The data originate from a study of blood T cells in healthy people across ages. Sample: blood. The V call is TRBV25-1, the J call TRBJ1-2; D is uncertain. This clonotype was obtained from a man in his fifties or sixties in good health. The CDR3 reads CASRKGLGGYTF. The CDR3 nucleotides are TGTGCCAGCAGGAAAGGGTTGGGTGGCTACACCTTC.